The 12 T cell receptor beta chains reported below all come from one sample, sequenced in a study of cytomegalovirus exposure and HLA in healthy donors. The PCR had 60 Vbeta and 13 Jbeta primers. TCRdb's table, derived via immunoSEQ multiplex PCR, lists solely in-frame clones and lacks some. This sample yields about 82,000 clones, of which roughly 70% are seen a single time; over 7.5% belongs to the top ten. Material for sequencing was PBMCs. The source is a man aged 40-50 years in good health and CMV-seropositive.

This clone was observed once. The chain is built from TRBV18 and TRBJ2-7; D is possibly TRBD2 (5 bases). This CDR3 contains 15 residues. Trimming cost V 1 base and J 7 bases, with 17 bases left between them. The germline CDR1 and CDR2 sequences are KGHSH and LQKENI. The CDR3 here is CASSPREASLGEQYF. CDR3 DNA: TGTGCCAGCTCACCACGAGAAGCTAGCCTAGGGGAGCAGTACTTC.

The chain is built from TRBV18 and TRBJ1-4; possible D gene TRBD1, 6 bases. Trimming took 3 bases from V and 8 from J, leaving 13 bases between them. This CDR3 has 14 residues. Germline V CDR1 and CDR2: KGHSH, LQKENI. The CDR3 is CASSPGQWREKLFF. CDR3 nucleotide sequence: TGTGCCAGCTCACCTGGACAGTGGAGAGAAAAACTGTTTTTT. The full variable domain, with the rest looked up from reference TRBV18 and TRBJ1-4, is NAGVMQNPRHLVRRRGQEARLRCSPMKGHSHVYWYRQLPEEGLKFMVYLQKENIIDESGMPKERFSAEFPKEGPSILRIQQVVRGDSAAYFCASSPGQWREKLFFGSGTQLSVL.

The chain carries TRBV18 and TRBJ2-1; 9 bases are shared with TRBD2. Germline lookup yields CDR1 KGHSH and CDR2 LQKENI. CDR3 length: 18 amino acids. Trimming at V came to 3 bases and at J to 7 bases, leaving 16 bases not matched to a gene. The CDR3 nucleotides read TGTGCCAGCTCACCGCTCTTTACTGCGGGAGGGCCGGGTAATGAGCAGTTCTTC. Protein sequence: CASSPLFTAGGPGNEQFF.

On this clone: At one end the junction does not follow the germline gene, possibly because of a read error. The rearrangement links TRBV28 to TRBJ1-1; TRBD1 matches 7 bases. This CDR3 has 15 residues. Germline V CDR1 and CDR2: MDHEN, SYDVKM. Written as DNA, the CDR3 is TGTGTCAGCAGTTCAAACGTGGGACAGAAAACTGAAGCTTTCTTT. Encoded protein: CVSSSNVGQKTEAFF. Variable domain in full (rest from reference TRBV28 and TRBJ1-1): DVKVTQSSRYLVKRTGEKVFLECVQDMDHENMFWYRQDPGLGLRLIYFSYDVKMKEKGDIPEGYSVSREKKERFSLILESASTNQTSMYLCVSSSNVGQKTEAFFGQGTRLTVV.

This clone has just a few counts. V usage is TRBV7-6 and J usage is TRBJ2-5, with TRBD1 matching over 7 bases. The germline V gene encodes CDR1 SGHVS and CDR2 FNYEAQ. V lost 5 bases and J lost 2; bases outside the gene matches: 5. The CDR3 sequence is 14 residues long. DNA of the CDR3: TGTGCCAGCAGCCCGGGACAGCCTCAAGAGACCCAGTACTTC. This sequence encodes CASSPGQPQETQYF.

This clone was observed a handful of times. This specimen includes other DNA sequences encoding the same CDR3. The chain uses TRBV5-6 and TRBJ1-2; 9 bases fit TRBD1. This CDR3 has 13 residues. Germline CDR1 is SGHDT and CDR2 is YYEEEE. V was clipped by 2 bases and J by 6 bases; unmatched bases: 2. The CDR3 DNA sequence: TGTGCCAGCAGCTTAAGACAGGGGGATGGCTACACCTTC. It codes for CASSLRQGDGYTF.

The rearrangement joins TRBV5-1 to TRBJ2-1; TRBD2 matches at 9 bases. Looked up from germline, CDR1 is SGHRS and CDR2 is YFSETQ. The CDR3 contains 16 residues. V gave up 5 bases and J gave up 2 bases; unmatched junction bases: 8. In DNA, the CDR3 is TGCGCCAGCAGTGAGGGCGCTAGCGGGGCCTACAATGAGCAGTTCTTC. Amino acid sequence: CASSEGASGAYNEQFF. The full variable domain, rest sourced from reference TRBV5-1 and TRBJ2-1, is KAGVTQTPRYLIKTRGQQVTLSCSPISGHRSVSWYQQTPGQGLQFLFEYFSETQRNKGNFPGRFSGRQFSNSRSEMNVSTLELGDSALYLCASSEGASGAYNEQFFGPGTRLTVL.

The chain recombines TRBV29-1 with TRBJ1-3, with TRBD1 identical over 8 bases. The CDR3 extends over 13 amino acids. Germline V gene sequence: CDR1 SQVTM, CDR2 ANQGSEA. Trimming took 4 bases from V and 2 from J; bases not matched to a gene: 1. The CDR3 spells CSVGGQAGNTIYF. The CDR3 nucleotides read TGCAGCGTTGGGGGACAGGCTGGAAACACCATATATTTT.

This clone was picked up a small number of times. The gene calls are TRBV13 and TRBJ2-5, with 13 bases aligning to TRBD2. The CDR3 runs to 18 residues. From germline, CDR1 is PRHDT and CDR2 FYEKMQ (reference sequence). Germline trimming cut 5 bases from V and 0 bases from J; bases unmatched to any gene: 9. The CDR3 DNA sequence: TGTGCCAGCAGCCCGACTAGCGGGAGGCTCCGGTACCAAGAGACCCAGTACTTC. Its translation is CASSPTSGRLRYQETQYF.

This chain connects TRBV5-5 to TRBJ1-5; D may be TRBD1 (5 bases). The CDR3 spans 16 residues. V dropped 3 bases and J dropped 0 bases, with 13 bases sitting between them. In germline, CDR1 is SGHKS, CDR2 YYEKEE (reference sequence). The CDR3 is CASSYGRVLSNQPQHF. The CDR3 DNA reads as TGTGCCAGCAGCTATGGCAGGGTCCTTAGCAATCAGCCCCAGCATTTT.

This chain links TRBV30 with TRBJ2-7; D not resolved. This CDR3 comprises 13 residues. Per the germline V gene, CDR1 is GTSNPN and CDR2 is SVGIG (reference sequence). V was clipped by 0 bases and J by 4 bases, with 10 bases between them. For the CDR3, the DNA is TGTGCCTGGAGTGTAGGAGAGGTTTACGAGCAGTACTTC. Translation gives CAWSVGEVYEQYF.

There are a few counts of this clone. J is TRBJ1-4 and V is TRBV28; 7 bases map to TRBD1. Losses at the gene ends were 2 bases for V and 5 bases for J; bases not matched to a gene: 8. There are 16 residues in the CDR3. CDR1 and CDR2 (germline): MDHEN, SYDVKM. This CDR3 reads CASSLGSTGINEKLFF. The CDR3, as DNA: TGTGCCAGCAGTTTAGGATCGACAGGGATAAATGAAAAACTGTTTTTT.